This T cell receptor (beta chain) was sequenced for a study of spatial heterogeneity in lung cancer (dated by TCRdb to about 2019). Looking at the study overall: Beta-chain transcripts were consistently detected in greater numbers than alpha-chain transcripts, which likely reflects a higher abundance of beta-chain transcripts. In tumor regions, TCR transcript counts showed a strong correlation with a T cell transcriptional module score from matched bulk RNA-seq. In the raw uncorrected reads, each unique combination of TCR and UMI appeared on average more than ten times. The study quantitatively compared TCR alpha and beta repertoires across multiple tumor regions, matched nontumor lung and blood in non-small cell lung cancer. TCR repertoire features were related to nonsynonymous mutation counts determined by whole-exome sequencing of tumor tissue. At surgery, both alpha and beta chains were TCR-sequenced in fewer than 250 tumor regions, 64 matched nontumor lung samples and a few dozen PBMC samples. The paper's findings and limits, for the study overall: Confirming at a functional level the hypothesis that regional TCRs recognize regional mutations was considered to require additional single-cell paired TCR alpha and beta sequencing. Counts of ubiquitous and regional expanded TCRs were found to correlate with counts of ubiquitous and regional nonsynonymous mutations, respectively. The number of expanded intratumoral alpha and beta TCRs correlated with the tumor nonsynonymous mutation count. TCR-seq coverage of tumor T cells was estimated to be only roughly 7.5% for alpha chains and roughly 14% for beta chains.

The method behind the library was 5' RACE. Sequencing instrument: NextSeq 500. In the TCR library protocol, a unique molecular identifier was attached to each TCR cDNA molecule so that PCR and sequencing errors could be corrected. Under the source paper's analysis protocol: TCR identification, UMI-based error correction and CDR3 extraction were all carried out with Decombinator tools. TCRs above a frequency of 2 per 1,000, corresponding to the top 1% of the tumor frequency distribution, were defined as expanded. Expanded tumor TCRs were classed as regional if statistically deemed absent (corrected P<0.05) from at least one tumor region, otherwise ubiquitous. Rényi diversity was computed with the R vegan package after subsampling each repertoire 100 times to 5,000 TCRs. CDR3 similarity networks were constructed using string-kernel similarity of amino acid triplets, with links drawn between CDR3s whose pairwise similarity was above 0.82. TCRdb reprocessed the public reads (quality trimming at Q25 with fastp, clone calling with MiXCR) and kept in-frame beta chains. One record per CDR3 amino acid sequence lists the most common genes and DNA. The V and J calls were determined by TCRdb, not by the authors. The sample table records a few hundred distinct CDR3 sequences; approximately 39% of these occur just once. The ten largest clonotypes hold 25% to 30% of the sample.

Turning to this clonotype: Its antigen has not been determined. No clone much larger than this one lies a single base away; base qualities are absent. This beta chain is off target for a library built for alpha chains, so its abundance means little.

CDR3 length: 13 amino acids, cysteine to phenylalanine. The CDR3 DNA has 39 bases and is translated from base 1. Trimmed from V: 6 bases; trimmed from J: 8 bases; junction bases lacking a gene match: 6. The germline V gene provides CDR1 KGHSH and CDR2 LQKENI. The time point label of this sample denotes: sample taken at primary tumor resection. Donors were 72 patients with early-stage, untreated non-small cell lung cancer from the lung TRACERx cohort. Without any cell sorting, TCR sequencing was performed on whole RNA extracted either from tumor and nontumor lung tissue or from cryopreserved PBMC samples. A patient was chosen for TCR sequencing only when enough RNA was available from at least two tumor regions. A lung pathologist reviewed the tumor and adjacent nontumor lung specimens before the specimens were selected.

This TCR was sampled from a male donor with early-stage non-small cell lung cancer. Recombination joined TRBV18 with TRBJ2-1, and TRBD1 matches 8 of the central bases. The sample was lung tumor tissue, taken at surgery. CDR3 protein: CASSSGQDDEQFF. The bases are TGTGCCAGCTCGTCGGGACAGGACGATGAGCAGTTCTTC.